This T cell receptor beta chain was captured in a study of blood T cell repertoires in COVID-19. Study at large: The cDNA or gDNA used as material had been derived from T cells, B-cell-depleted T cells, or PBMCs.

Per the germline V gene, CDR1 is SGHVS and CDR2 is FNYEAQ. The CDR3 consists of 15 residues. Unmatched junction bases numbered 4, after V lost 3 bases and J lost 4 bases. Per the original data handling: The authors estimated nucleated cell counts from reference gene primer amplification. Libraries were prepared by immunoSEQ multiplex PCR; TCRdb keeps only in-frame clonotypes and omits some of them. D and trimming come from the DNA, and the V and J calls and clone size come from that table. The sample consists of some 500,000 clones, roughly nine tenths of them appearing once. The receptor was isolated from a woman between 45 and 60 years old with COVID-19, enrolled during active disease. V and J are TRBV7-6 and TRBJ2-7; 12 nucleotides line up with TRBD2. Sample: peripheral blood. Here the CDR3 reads CASSFGLAGQYEQYF. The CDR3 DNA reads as TGTGCCAGCAGCTTCGGACTAGCGGGACAATACGAGCAGTACTTC.